This T cell receptor (beta chain) is from a study of blood T cell repertoires in COVID-19. Study-wide background: Sites in the United States, Italy and Spain provided acute and convalescent COVID-19 samples. T cells, B-cell-depleted T cells, or PBMCs supplied cDNA or gDNA.

V was cut by 4 bases and J by 6 bases, with 13 bases left in between. Germline lookup yields CDR1 SGDLS and CDR2 YYNGEE. The CDR3 extends over 14 amino acids. Original handling: It was from reference gene primer amplification that nucleated cell counts were estimated. Only in-frame clones appear in the TCRdb table, and some are missing; sequencing was by immunoSEQ multiplex PCR. V, J and clone size reflect that table, while D and trimming were determined from the DNA. The sample carries tens of thousands of clones, 70% to 80% recorded once. The sample comprised peripheral blood. This rearrangement joins TRBV9 to TRBJ2-2; TRBD1 might be the D (6 bases). This receptor was identified in a human donor in a cohort sampled during active COVID-19. The CDR3 here is CASSPPRGSGELFF. The CDR3 region has the DNA TGTGCCAGCAGCCCCCCTAGGGGGTCCGGGGAGCTGTTTTTT.